This TCR beta chain derives from a study of blood T cell repertoires in COVID-19. Across the study: Whether acute or convalescent, the COVID-19 samples came from the United States, Italy and Spain. PBMCs, B-cell-depleted T cells, or T cells provided the cDNA or gDNA that made up the material.

In the original workflow: Reference gene primer amplification in the assay estimated nucleated cell counts. Generated by immunoSEQ multiplex PCR, the TCRdb table keeps only in-frame clones and is missing some. Clone size and the V and J calls come from that table; the DNA yielded D and trimming. The repertoire has about 35,000 clones, 82% of them found once; the top ten carry approximately 40%. The germline V gene has CDR1 MNHEY and CDR2 SMNVEV (reference sequence). Trimming removed 5 bases at V and 2 bases at J, with 22 bases between. The CDR3 is made up of 17 amino acids. This clone was recorded a few times.

The sequence derives from a man older than 75 with active or convalescent COVID-19. Sequencing was done on a sample of peripheral blood. The chain uses TRBV27 and TRBJ2-7, with D possibly TRBD2 on 5 matching bases. For the CDR3, the DNA is TGTGCCAGCAGTCGGGTGGGGAGCAGCGGAGCCCCCTACGAGCAGTACTTC. It codes for CASSRVGSSGAPYEQYF.